This TCR beta chain was identified during a study of blood T cell repertoires in COVID-19. As for the study in general: T cells, B-cell-depleted T cells, or PBMCs supplied cDNA or gDNA.

Data came from immunoSEQ multiplex PCR; TCRdb stores just in-frame clones and leaves some out. Of under 300,000 clones in the sample, around 90% are singletons; the top ten hold 0.99%. Trimming left V 0 bases short and J 9 bases short, with 12 bases between. This CDR3 region has 13 residues. Germline-derived CDR1 and CDR2 are GTSNPN and SVGIG (reference sequence). This clonotype was sampled from a woman aged 35 to 49 who had recovered from COVID-19. The gene calls are TRBV30 and TRBJ2-4; D is uncertain. The sample comprised peripheral blood. CDR3 DNA: TGTGCCTGGAGTGTAGACACCGCAGGCATTCAGTACTTC. It specifies CAWSVDTAGIQYF. The entire variable domain, with the rest obtained from reference TRBV30 and TRBJ2-4, is as follows: SQTIHQWPATLVQPVGSPLSLECTVEGTSNPNLYWYRQAAGRGLQLLFYSVGIGQISSEVPQNLSASRPQDRQFILSSKKLLLSDSGFYLCAWSVDTAGIQYFGAGTRLSVL.